Listed below are T cell receptor beta chains from one sample, sequenced in a study of CD8+CD57+ T cells in acquired aplastic anemia. Using its own MiXCR run on the reads, TCRdb lists one record per CDR3 protein. The sample records around 400,000 distinct CDR3 sequences, about two thirds being singletons. Sequenced: sorted CD4+, CD8+, or CD8+CD57+ T cells (not recorded which) from PBMCs. These receptor sequences come from a human donor in good health, serving as a control. CDR3s include the opening cysteine and the closing phenylalanine or tryptophan.

v_call cdr3_aa
TRBV11-3 CASSLAASGVETQYF
TRBV9 CASSDDSYEQYFAF
TRBV7-2 CASGLGGRAENEQYF
TRBV2 CASSVSLSSCVQTDTQYF
TRBV10-3 CASSPQTGVYGYTF
TRBV2 CASTGQGDTEAFF
TRBV20-1 CSARDPAGTGELFF
TRBV7-3 CASSLTGGTEQYF
TRBV9 CASSDCPRAFWQYF
TRBV11-2 CASSLEDQAPQHF
TRBV24-1 CATSTPGDYGYTF
TRBV5-1 CASSLASGVRLNYGYTF
TRBV9 CASSSRSGTDIYEQYF
TRBV7-7 CASNARGTGKNTEYF
TRBV15 CATSGPNRGTEAFF
TRBV7-9 CASSPPRGTQYF
TRBV20-1 CSAKALAAAVNTGELFF
TRBV15 CATSRVGGRWQPQHF
TRBV10-3 CAISDVSADTQYF
TRBV12-5 CASRRGLAGHQETQYF
TRBV7-2 CASTLGIQGYGYTF
TRBV18 CASSSETGRSYNEQFF
TRBV12-3/TRBV12-4 CASSIGSGGRGETQYF
TRBV5-8 CASSLGSGPYNEQFF
TRBV5-1 CASSPVTGNQETQYF
TRBV20-1 CSASTDRTDISPLHF
TRBV29-1 CSFTGRVGETQYF
TRBV5-1 CASSYGQGDSPLHF
TRBV20-1 CSATARRNKPQHF
TRBV5-1 CASSLATGDRAFF
TRBV12-3/TRBV12-4 CASSLSAYGYTF
TRBV9 CASSEAHGSNYGHEQFF
TRBV5-1 CASSRRHEEVDQPQHF
TRBV2 CASSQGPTSGGGDTQYF
TRBV19 CASSIDLSNGGGEQFLTF
TRBV7-2 CASTPSGAERYNQYF
TRBV12-3/TRBV12-4 CASSLRQGAGNTIYF
TRBV20-1 CSANGGGVRKQYF
TRBV7-6 CASSTASGGGDTQYF
TRBV7-2 CASSLLGRGDFDAFF
TRBV11-2 CASSSLADSGRAFF
TRBV10-3 CASREQASYEQYF
TRBV5-8 CASSLSGGGFYNEQFF
TRBV12-3/TRBV12-4 CASSRDFEKLFF